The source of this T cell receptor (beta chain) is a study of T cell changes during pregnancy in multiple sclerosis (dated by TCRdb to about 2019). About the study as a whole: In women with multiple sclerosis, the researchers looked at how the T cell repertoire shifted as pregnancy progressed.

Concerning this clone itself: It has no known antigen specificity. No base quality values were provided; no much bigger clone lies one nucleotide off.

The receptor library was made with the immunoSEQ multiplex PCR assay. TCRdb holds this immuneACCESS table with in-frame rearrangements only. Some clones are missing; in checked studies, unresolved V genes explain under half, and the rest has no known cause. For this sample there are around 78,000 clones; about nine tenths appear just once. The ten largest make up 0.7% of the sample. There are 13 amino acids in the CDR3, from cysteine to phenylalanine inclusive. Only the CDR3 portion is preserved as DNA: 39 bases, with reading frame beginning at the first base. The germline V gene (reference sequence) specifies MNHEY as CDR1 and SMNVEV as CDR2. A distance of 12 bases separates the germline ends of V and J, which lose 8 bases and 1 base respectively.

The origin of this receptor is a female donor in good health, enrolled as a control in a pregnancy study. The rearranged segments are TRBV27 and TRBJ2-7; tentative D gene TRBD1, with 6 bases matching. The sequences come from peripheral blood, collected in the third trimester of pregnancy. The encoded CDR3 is CASRLRGSYEQYF. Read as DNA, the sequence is TGTGCCAGCCGCCTAAGGGGGTCCTACGAGCAGTACTTC.